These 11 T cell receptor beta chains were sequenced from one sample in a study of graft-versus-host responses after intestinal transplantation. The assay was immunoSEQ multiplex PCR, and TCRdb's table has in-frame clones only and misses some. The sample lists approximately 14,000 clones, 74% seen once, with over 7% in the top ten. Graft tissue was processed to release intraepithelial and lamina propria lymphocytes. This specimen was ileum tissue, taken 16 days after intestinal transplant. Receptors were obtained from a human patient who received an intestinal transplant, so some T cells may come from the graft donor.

The CDR3 loop reads CASSYFPRGNEQFF. In DNA form, the CDR3 reads TGTGCCAGCAGTTACTTTCCAAGGGGGAATGAGCAGTTCTTC. This rearrangement joins TRBV6-6 to TRBJ2-1; D may be TRBD1 (6 bases). Trimming took off 1 base at V and 7 bases at J, with 11 bases between the two ends. CDR3 length: 14 residues. The germline CDR1 and CDR2 sequences are MNHNY and SVGAGI (reference sequence).

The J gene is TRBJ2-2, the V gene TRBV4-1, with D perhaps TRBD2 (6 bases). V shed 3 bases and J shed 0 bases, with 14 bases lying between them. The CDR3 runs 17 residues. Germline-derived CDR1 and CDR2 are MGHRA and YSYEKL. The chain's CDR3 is CASSQTWLATNTGELFF. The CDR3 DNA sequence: TGCGCCAGCAGCCAGACCTGGCTAGCGACGAACACCGGGGAGCTGTTTTTT.

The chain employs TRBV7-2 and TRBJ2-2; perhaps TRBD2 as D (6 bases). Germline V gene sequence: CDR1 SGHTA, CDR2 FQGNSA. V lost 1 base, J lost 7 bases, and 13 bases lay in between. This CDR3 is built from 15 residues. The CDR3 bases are TGTGCCAGCAGCTTAGGGAGGGTCTCGGGCGGGGAGCTGTTTTTT. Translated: CASSLGRVSGGELFF.

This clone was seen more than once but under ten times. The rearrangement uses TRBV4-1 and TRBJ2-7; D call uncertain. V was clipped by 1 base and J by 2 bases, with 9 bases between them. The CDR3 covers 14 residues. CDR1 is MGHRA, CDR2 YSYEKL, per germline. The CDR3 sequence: CASSQGNSPYEQYF. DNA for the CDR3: TGCGCCAGCAGCCAAGGAAACAGCCCCTACGAGCAGTACTTC.

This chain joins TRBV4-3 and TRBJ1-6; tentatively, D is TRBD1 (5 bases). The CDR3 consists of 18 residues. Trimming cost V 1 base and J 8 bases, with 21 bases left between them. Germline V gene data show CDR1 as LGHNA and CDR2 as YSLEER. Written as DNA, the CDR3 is TGCGCCAGCAGCCAAGTTTTGGTAGGTGGGGACTGGTATTCACCCCTCCACTTT. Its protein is CASSQVLVGGDWYSPLHF.

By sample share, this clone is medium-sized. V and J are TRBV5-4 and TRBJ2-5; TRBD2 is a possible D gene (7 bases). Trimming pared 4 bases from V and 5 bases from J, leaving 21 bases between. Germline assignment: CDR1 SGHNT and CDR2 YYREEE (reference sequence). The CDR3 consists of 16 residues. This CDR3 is CASSTDGGALYETQYF. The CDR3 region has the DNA TGTGCCAGCAGCACAGATGGGGGGGCGTTGTACGAGACCCAGTACTTC.

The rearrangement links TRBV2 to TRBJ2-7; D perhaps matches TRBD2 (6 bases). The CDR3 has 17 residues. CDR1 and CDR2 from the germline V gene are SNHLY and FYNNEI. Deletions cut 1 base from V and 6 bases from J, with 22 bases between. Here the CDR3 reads CASSEDRVWARRGEQYF. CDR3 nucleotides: TGTGCCAGCAGTGAAGATCGCGTGTGGGCGCGGCGGGGCGAGCAGTACTTC.

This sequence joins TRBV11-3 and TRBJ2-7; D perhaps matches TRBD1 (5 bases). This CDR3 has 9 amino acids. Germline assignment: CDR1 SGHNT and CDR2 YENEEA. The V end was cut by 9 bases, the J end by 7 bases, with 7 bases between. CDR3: CARGPEQYF. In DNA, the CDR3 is TGTGCCAGGGGGCCGGAGCAGTACTTC.

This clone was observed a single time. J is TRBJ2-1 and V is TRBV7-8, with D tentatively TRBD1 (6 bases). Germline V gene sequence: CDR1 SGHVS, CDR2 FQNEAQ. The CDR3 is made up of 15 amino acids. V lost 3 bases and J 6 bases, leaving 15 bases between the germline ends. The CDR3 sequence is CASSLVRGLGNEQFF. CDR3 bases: TGTGCCAGCAGCTTGGTTAGGGGGTTGGGCAATGAGCAGTTCTTC.

CDR3 DNA sequence: TGTGCCAGCAGCGTATCACCACCCGGGGACAGGCCCTACGAGCAGTACTTC. This encodes CASSVSPPGDRPYEQYF. V and J are TRBV13 and TRBJ2-5; 8 bases map to TRBD1. The DNA end lines up better with TRBJ2-7; the J call may be wrong. This CDR3 comprises 17 residues. In germline, CDR1 is PRHDT, CDR2 FYEKMQ (reference sequence).

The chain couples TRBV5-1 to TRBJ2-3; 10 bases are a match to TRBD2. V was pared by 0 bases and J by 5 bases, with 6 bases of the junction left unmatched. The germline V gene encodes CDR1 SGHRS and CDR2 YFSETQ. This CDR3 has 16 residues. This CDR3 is CASSLERAGGRDTQYF. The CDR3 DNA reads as TGCGCCAGCAGCTTGGAGCGAGCGGGGGGGAGAGATACGCAGTATTTT.